The source of this T cell receptor (beta chain) is a study of blood T cell repertoires in COVID-19. Source study methods: Quantification of nucleated cells was approximated via reference gene primer amplification. Produced via immunoSEQ multiplex PCR; TCRdb's table is partial and in-frame only. The V and J calls and clone size come from that table; D and trimming were worked out from the DNA. The sample contains approximately 80,000 clones, approximately 78% of which appear only once. The length of the CDR3 is 14 residues. V shed 1 base and J 5 bases; nucleotides not matched to a gene: 4. Germline V gene lookup returns CDR1 SGHDT and CDR2 YYEEEE.

This sequence was found in a human donor in a cohort sampled during active COVID-19. The sequenced material came from peripheral blood. The V gene is TRBV5-6, the J gene TRBJ2-5; 8 bases align to TRBD1. CDR3 DNA: TGTGCCAGCAGCTTGTGGGACAGGCGGGAGACCCAGTACTTC. Its translation is CASSLWDRRETQYF.